This T cell receptor (beta chain) was found in a study of T cells in localized non-small cell lung cancer. Method: immunoSEQ multiplex PCR; TCRdb's copy keeps in-frame clones and lacks some. This table has 41,000 or so clones, roughly nine tenths appearing once. As regards this clone: The antigen is unknown.

The study's findings and limits: Adjacent lung was found to contain a median roughly 58 of the top 100 tumor clones.

V lost 7 bases, J lost 2 bases, and 1 base stayed unmatched. Looked up from germline, CDR1 is SNHLY and CDR2 is FYNNEI. The CDR3 is made up of 12 amino acids. Sequenced material: peripheral blood, taken before any cancer treatment. The chain joins TRBV2 to TRBJ1-2; 7 bases line up with TRBD1. This TCR was recovered from a woman aged 18-49 years with stage III lung adenocarcinoma. The CDR3: CASMTGNYGYTF. CDR3 bases: TGTGCCAGCATGACAGGGAACTATGGCTACACCTTC.